These T cell receptor beta chains were read from a single sample in a study of T-cell reconstitution after alpha-beta-depleted transplantation in children. TCRdb reprocessed the PCR reads via MiXCR and lists one record per CDR3 protein. The top ten clones hold approximately 30% of a sample with approximately 1,000,000 distinct CDR3 sequences, about 29% of them seen once. Source: PBMCs, mostly from graft donor cells, taken 360 days after TCRalphabeta/CD19-depleted stem cell transplant. These receptors were taken from a boy in the first two years of life who had a stem cell transplant for SCID, so the T cells may come from the graft donor. The CDR3 runs from the conserved cysteine through the conserved F or W. The D gene is left open where the match is weak. Clone size is stated in some rows and not others, as once, few, many or a class when expanded.

size,V,J,D,CDR3,DNA
-,TRBV2,TRBJ1-5,-,CASNQGFIGNQPQHF,TGTGCCAGCAACCAGGGATTTATTGGCAATCAGCCCCAGCATTTT
-,TRBV12-3/TRBV12-4,TRBJ1-5,-,CASSFHEYQPQHF,TGTGCCAGCAGTTTTCATGAATATCAGCCCCAGCATTTT
-,TRBV5-1,TRBJ2-1,-,CASSYDRAGYNEQFF,TGCGCCAGCAGCTATGACAGGGCGGGGTACAATGAGCAGTTCTTC
few,TRBV9,TRBJ2-5,-,CASSTGLVRVQETQYF,TGTGCCAGCAGCACAGGCCTCGTGAGGGTCCAAGAGACCCAGTACTTC
-,TRBV27,TRBJ2-7,-,CASRTWDMRDHEQYF,TGTGCCAGCAGAACCTGGGACATGCGAGACCACGAGCAGTACTTC
-,TRBV20-1,TRBJ1-2,TRBD1,CSARAGDRGYGYTF,TGCAGTGCTAGGGCGGGGGACAGGGGCTATGGCTACACCTTC
-,TRBV4-3,TRBJ2-5,-,CASSQKQGRNQETQYF,TGCGCCAGCAGCCAAAAACAAGGACGGAACCAAGAGACCCAGTACTTC
-,TRBV29-1,TRBJ2-3,-,CSVDGQIRTDTQYF,TGCAGCGTTGATGGGCAGATACGCACAGATACGCAGTATTTT
few,TRBV7-2,TRBJ2-7,TRBD2,CASSPRTSGYVSEQYF,TGTGCCAGCAGCCCCCGGACTAGCGGATATGTTTCCGAGCAGTACTTC
-,TRBV10-3,TRBJ2-2,-,CAVARGQNTGELFF,TGTGCCGTCGCCAGGGGTCAGAACACCGGGGAGCTGTTTTTT
many,TRBV5-1,TRBJ2-7,-,CASSLGQEQYF,TGCGCCAGCAGCTTGGGACAGGAGCAGTACTTC
few,TRBV10-1,TRBJ2-5,TRBD2,CASSPKAGGHQETQYF,TGCGCCAGCAGTCCCAAAGCGGGGGGACACCAAGAGACCCAGTACTTC
-,TRBV12-3/TRBV12-4,TRBJ2-3,-,CASSSPTSPPGTDTQYF,TGTGCCAGCAGTTCGCCGACTAGTCCGCCCGGCACAGATACGCAGTATTTT
few,TRBV11-2,TRBJ2-5,-,CASSRGPSRSVETQYF,TGTGCCAGCTCGAGGGGACCCTCCAGGAGTGTTGAGACCCAGTACTTC
-,TRBV20-1,TRBJ2-3,-,CSARPTSQGADTQYF,TGCAGTGCTAGACCTACAAGTCAGGGCGCAGATACGCAGTATTTT
-,TRBV2,TRBJ1-2,-,CASSVGSILYGYTF,TGTGCCAGCAGTGTGGGCAGTATACTATATGGCTACACCTTC
-,TRBV12-3/TRBV12-4,TRBJ1-4,-,CASRNKGANEKLFF,TGTGCCAGCAGGAATAAGGGGGCTAATGAAAAACTGTTTTTT
-,TRBV5-1,TRBJ1-1,-,CASSLIYRVSRTEAFF,TGCGCCAGCAGCTTAATCTACAGGGTGTCGAGGACTGAAGCTTTCTTT
few,TRBV12-3/TRBV12-4,TRBJ2-7,TRBD1,CASRGDSEQYF,TGTGCCAGCAGGGGGGACAGCGAGCAGTACTTC
few,TRBV9,TRBJ2-6,-,CASSVVWTSNVLTF,TGTGCCAGCAGCGTAGTTTGGACCAGTAACGTCCTGACTTTC
-,TRBV12-3/TRBV12-4,TRBJ2-2,TRBD2,CASSRGGAYTGELFF,TGTGCCAGCAGCCGCGGGGGGGCGTACACCGGGGAGCTGTTTTTT
-,TRBV12-3/TRBV12-4,TRBJ2-2,-,CASSYARGGELFF,TGTGCCAGCAGCTACGCTCGGGGCGGGGAGCTGTTTTTT
few,TRBV7-2,TRBJ2-7,-,CASSFAGSHEQYF,TGTGCCAGCAGCTTTGCGGGGAGCCACGAGCAGTACTTC
-,TRBV4-2,TRBJ2-7,TRBD1,CASSPPLGTGNYEQYF,TGTGCCAGCAGCCCCCCTCTAGGGACAGGCAACTACGAGCAGTACTTC
-,TRBV5-1,TRBJ1-1,-,CASSLGRANEAFF,TGCGCCAGCAGCTTGGGAAGGGCGAATGAAGCTTTCTTT
-,TRBV18,TRBJ1-2,TRBD1,CASAGQGFYGYTF,TGTGCCAGCGCAGGACAGGGGTTCTATGGCTACACCTTC
-,TRBV7-6,TRBJ2-5,-,CASSLEVALGETQYF,TGTGCCAGCAGCTTAGAGGTAGCCCTCGGGGAGACCCAGTACTTC
few,TRBV4-2,TRBJ2-1,TRBD2,CASSRFLASGGAGEQFF,TGTGCCAGCAGCCGCTTCTTGGCTAGCGGGGGGGCCGGTGAGCAGTTCTTC
-,TRBV12-3/TRBV12-4,TRBJ2-3,-,CASRRVHTWADTQYF,TGTGCCAGCCGACGGGTACATACTTGGGCAGATACGCAGTATTTT
-,TRBV10-3,TRBJ1-1,TRBD1,CAISEGQGAEAFF,TGTGCCATCAGTGAGGGACAGGGGGCAGAAGCTTTCTTT
few,TRBV12-5,TRBJ2-3,TRBD2,CASGSSGDSTDTQYF,TGTGCTAGTGGAAGTAGCGGGGATAGCACAGATACGCAGTATTTT
-,TRBV4-1,TRBJ2-5,TRBD1,CASSLRGRRSETQYF,TGCGCCAGCAGCCTCAGGGGGCGAAGATCGGAGACCCAGTACTTC
few,TRBV15,TRBJ2-7,TRBD1,CATSRDPGAGQGALVQYF,TGTGCCACCAGCAGAGATCCCGGCGCGGGACAGGGGGCTTTGGTGCAGTACTTC
-,TRBV7-2,TRBJ1-5,-,CASSLYTGRNQPQHF,TGTGCCAGCAGCTTATACACAGGGCGGAATCAGCCCCAGCATTTT
-,TRBV7-9,TRBJ2-5,-,CASSLVGGGTQYF,TGTGCCAGCAGCTTAGTTGGTGGGGGGACCCAGTACTTC
-,TRBV7-9,TRBJ2-1,-,CASSSRGRGSSYNEQFF,TGTGCCAGCAGCTCCAGGGGGCGGGGGAGCTCCTACAATGAGCAGTTCTTC
-,TRBV5-1,TRBJ2-6,-,CASSLSPVLSGANVLTF,TGCGCCAGCAGCTTGAGCCCAGTCCTCTCTGGGGCCAACGTCCTGACTTTC
many,TRBV30,TRBJ2-2,TRBD2,CAWKLLAIGELFF,TGTGCCTGGAAGCTACTAGCGATCGGGGAGCTGTTTTTT
-,TRBV7-2,TRBJ2-7,-,CASSLAPSAPYEQYF,TGTGCCAGCAGCTTAGCGCCTAGCGCTCCCTACGAGCAGTACTTC
-,TRBV20-1,TRBJ1-6,-,CSARDRDLGGFNYNSPLHF,TGCAGTGCTAGAGACCGAGACTTGGGGGGATTCAACTATAATTCACCCCTCCACTTT
-,TRBV27,TRBJ2-7,-,CASGGGGPSYEQYF,TGTGCCAGCGGGGGGGGCGGGCCCTCCTACGAGCAGTACTTC
-,TRBV6-5,TRBJ2-5,-,CASSYGAPGETQYF,TGTGCCAGCAGTTACGGGGCCCCCGGGGAGACCCAGTACTTC
-,TRBV6-2/TRBV6-3,TRBJ2-1,-,CASSYQPGRVPNEQFF,TGTGCCAGCAGTTACCAGCCAGGGCGAGTCCCCAATGAGCAGTTCTTC
few,TRBV9,TRBJ2-7,-,CASSEGGYSYEQYF,TGTGCCAGCAGCGAGGGGGGGTACTCCTACGAGCAGTACTTC
-,TRBV5-1,TRBJ2-3,TRBD1,CASSKTGTRGDTQYF,TGCGCCAGCAGCAAAACCGGGACCAGGGGGGATACGCAGTATTTT
-,TRBV20-1,TRBJ2-7,-,CSAGYGGGFSYEQYF,TGCAGTGCTGGATACGGAGGGGGTTTCTCCTACGAGCAGTACTTC
many,TRBV28,TRBJ2-7,-,CASSLTSVYEQYF,TGTGCCAGCAGTTTAACCTCAGTCTACGAGCAGTACTTC
few,TRBV12-3/TRBV12-4,TRBJ1-5,-,CASNSAGPLNQPQHF,TGTGCCAGCAACTCCGCCGGACCCTTAAATCAGCCCCAGCATTTT
-,TRBV12-3/TRBV12-4,TRBJ2-7,-,CASSLGERLPSYEQYF,TGTGCCAGCAGTTTGGGAGAGCGTCTTCCCTCCTACGAGCAGTACTTC
few,TRBV2,TRBJ2-1,TRBD2,CASSETSGGANEQFF,TGTGCCAGCAGTGAGACTAGCGGGGGGGCTAATGAGCAGTTCTTC
many,TRBV4-1,TRBJ2-5,-,CASSLSQGKGTQYF,TGCGCCAGCAGCCTGTCACAGGGAAAGGGGACCCAGTACTTC
-,TRBV5-1,TRBJ2-7,TRBD1,CASSLEGQGFEQYF,TGCGCCAGCAGCTTGGAGGGACAGGGGTTCGAGCAGTACTTC
-,TRBV5-1,TRBJ2-6,TRBD1,CASSPDRAMANVLTF,TGCGCCAGCAGTCCCGACAGGGCTATGGCCAACGTCCTGACTTTC
-,TRBV3-1,TRBJ2-1,TRBD2,CASRAGGPSYNEQFF,TGTGCCAGCAGAGCGGGGGGGCCCTCCTACAATGAGCAGTTCTTC
many,TRBV4-2,TRBJ2-1,TRBD2,CASSPGLAVGDEQFF,TGTGCCAGCAGCCCCGGACTAGCGGTTGGGGATGAGCAGTTCTTC